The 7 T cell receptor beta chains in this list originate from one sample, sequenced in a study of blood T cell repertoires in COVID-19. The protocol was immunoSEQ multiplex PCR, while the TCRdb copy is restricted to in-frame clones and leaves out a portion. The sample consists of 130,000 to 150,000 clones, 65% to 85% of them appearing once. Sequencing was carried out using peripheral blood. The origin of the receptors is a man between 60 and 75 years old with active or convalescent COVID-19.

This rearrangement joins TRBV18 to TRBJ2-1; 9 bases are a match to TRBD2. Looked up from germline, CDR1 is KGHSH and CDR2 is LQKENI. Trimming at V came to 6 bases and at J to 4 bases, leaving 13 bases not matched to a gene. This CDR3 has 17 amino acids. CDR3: CASSPLGAGGSYNEQFF. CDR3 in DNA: TGTGCCAGCTCTCCTCTCGGAGCGGGAGGCTCATACAATGAGCAGTTCTTC.

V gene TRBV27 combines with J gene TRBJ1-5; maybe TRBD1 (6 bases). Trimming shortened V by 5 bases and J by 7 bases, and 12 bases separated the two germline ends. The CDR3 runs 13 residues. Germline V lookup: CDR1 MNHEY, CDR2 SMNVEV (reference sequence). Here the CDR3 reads CASSRQVGQPQHF. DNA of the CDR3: TGTGCCAGCAGTAGACAGGTTGGACAGCCCCAGCATTTT.

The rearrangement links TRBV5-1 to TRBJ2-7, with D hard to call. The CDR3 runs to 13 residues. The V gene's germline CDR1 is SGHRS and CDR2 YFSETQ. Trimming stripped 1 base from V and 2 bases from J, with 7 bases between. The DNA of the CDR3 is TGCGCCAGCAGCTTGAATCGAGCCTACGAGCAGTACTTC. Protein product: CASSLNRAYEQYF. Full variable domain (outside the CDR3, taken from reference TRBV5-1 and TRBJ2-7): KAGVTQTPRYLIKTRGQQVTLSCSPISGHRSVSWYQQTPGQGLQFLFEYFSETQRNKGNFPGRFSGRQFSNSRSEMNVSTLELGDSALYLCASSLNRAYEQYFGPGTRLTVT.

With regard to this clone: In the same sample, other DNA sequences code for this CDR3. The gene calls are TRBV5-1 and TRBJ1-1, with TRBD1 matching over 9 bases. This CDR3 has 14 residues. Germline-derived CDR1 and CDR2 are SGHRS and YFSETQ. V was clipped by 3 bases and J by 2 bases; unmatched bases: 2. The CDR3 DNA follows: TGCGCCAGCAGCTCGGGACAGGGTAACACTGAAGCTTTCTTT. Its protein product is CASSSGQGNTEAFF.

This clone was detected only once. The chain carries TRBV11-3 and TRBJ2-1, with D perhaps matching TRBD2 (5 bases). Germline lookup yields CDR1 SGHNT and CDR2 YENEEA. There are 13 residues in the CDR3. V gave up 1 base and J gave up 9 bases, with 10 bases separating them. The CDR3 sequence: CASSLGGLGEQFF. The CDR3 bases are TGTGCCAGCAGCTTAGGCGGGTTAGGTGAGCAGTTCTTC.

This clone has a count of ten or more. The CDR3 loop is CASSRTALQGNIQYF. CDR3 nucleotides: TGTGCCAGCAGTAGGACAGCCCTTCAGGGGAACATTCAGTACTTC. The gene calls are TRBV6-5 and TRBJ2-4, with D perhaps matching TRBD1 (6 bases). CDR1 and CDR2 from the germline V gene are MNHEY and SVGAGI. There are 15 residues in the CDR3. V was clipped by 5 bases and J by 7 bases, with 18 bases between them.

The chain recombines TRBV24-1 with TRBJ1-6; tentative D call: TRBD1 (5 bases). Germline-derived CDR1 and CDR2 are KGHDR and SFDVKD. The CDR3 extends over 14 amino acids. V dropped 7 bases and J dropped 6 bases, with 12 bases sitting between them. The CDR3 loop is CATSSQVGNSPLHF. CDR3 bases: TGTGCCACCAGCTCACAGGTTGGTAATTCACCCCTCCACTTT.